This T cell receptor (beta chain) was found in a study of blood T cells in healthy people across ages (dated by TCRdb to 2013 to 2016). At the level of the whole study: In model experiments, template switching captured roughly one uniquely barcoded TCR beta cDNA molecule for every two T cells. The study analyzed two additional independent replicas of 1 million unique cDNA reads from the same blood draw for two donors, one aged 18 to 29 and one aged 80 or older. To avoid experimental bias, donors of different ages were spread randomly across the sequencing lanes. The donors were divided into four age groups: young (average roughly 15 years), middle-aged (around 37), aged (about 61) and long-lived (nearly 85). Age-related changes in TCR beta repertoire diversity were measured in the study by deep sequencing normalized with unique cDNA molecular identifiers. On the study overall, not on this receptor specifically: The long-lived group showed more naive CD4+ T cells, fewer expanded clones and increased TCR diversity than the aged group, suggesting age selection. Because the CMV infection status of the donors was unknown, age-related changes in expanded clonotypes may potentially have been confounded. There was a strong correlation between observed TCR beta diversity and the percentage of naive T cells measured by flow cytometry. Estimates of total diversity from one million sequenced T cells were regarded as lower bounds and underestimates. As age increased, observed TCR beta diversity per million T cells dropped in a roughly linear way, and a significant reduction was already evident by age around 41. Because profiling used bulk unsorted PBMCs, naive and antigen-experienced compartments could not be compared conclusively.

The donors were roughly 38 Caucasian individuals from Russia, aged roughly 6 to 100 years, who were systemically healthy. Approximately 9.3 milliliters of peripheral blood were collected from each donor into EDTA-treated Vacutainer tubes. Ficoll-Paque density-gradient centrifugation was used to isolate PBMCs, with at least 6.5 million per sample. Total RNA was extracted from PBMCs with Trizol reagent, with at least 5.5 micrograms obtained per sample. For every donor, an aliquot of PBMCs went through flow cytometry to measure the percentages of naive CD45RAhigh/CD27high T cells. The library was generated by 5' RACE. Sequenced on an Illumina HiSeq 2500. The second PCR ran for about 7 to 11 cycles and used a J-beta primer mix along with a sample-barcoded 5' primer. Each TCR beta cDNA molecule received a unique molecular identifier from a template-switch 5' adaptor carrying 12 random nucleotides. At least 2.5 million CDR3-containing paired-end reads were obtained from each sample. The Mint cDNA synthesis kit, primed by a TRBC-specific oligonucleotide, was used to synthesize first-strand cDNA from all RNA. After uracil-DNA glycosylase treatment, a first 18-cycle PCR used universal primers M1SS and BC2_uni_R on all cDNA. As for how the authors treated the data: Normalization of each sample was performed by random selection of 1 million high-quality reads, each carrying a distinct molecular identifier. Reads with shared molecular identifiers were discarded instead of being binned into consensus sequences. MiTCR, with a Q25 quality threshold and the strictest error-elimination algorithm, was used for CDR3 identification, clonotype clustering and error correction. A nonparametric unseen species model with Euler transformation was used to estimate lower-bound total TCR beta diversity. TCRdb trimmed the raw reads at Q25, called clones with MiXCR and kept productive beta chains. Identical CDR3 proteins give one entry, which carries the most common genes and DNA. The V and J calls and clone size are TCRdb's, not the authors'. The sample profile shows roughly 1.4 million distinct CDR3 sequences; around 55% of them were found once. The leading ten clones occupy 6.5% to 8.5% of the sample.

As regards this clonotype: The specificity of this receptor is unknown. No quality values exist for individual bases; no much larger clone is one base distant.

The CDR3 has 11 amino acids, counting the end cysteine and phenylalanine. Only the CDR3 DNA is retained, 33 bases long and in frame from the first base. Here the chain combines TRBV21-1 and TRBJ1-1; TRBD1, as called in the table, went unchecked against the DNA. TRBV21-1 is a pseudogene segment. Sequencing was carried out using blood. The receptor comes from a man aged 18 to 30 in good health. The nucleotide sequence reads as follows: TGTGCCAGCAGCCCCCCCACTGAAGCTTTCTTT. This sequence encodes CASSPPTEAFF.